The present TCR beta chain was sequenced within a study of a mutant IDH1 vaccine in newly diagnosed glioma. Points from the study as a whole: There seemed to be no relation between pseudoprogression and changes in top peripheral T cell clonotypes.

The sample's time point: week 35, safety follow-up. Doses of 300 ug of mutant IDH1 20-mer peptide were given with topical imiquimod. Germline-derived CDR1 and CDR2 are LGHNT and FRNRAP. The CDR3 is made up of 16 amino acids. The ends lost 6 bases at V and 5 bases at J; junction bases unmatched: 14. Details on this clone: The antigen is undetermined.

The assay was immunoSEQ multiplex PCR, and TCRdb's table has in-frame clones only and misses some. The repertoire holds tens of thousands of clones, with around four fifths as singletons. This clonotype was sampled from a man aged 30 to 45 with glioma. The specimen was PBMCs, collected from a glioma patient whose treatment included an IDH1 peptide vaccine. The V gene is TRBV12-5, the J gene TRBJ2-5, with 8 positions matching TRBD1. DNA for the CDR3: TGTGCTAGTGGCTACGATCCTGACAGGGGCATGGAGACCCAGTACTTC. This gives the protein CASGYDPDRGMETQYF.